The clone carrying this T cell receptor beta chain came up a few times. The antigen remains unidentified. The sample is drawn from a study of CD8 T cells in ankylosing spondylitis. This CDR3 has 15 residues. V lost 3 bases and J lost 1, with 10 bases in between. CDR1 and CDR2 (germline): MNHNS, SASEGT. Making the TCR beta libraries involved quantitative 5'-RACE with molecular barcodes. TCRdb analysed the 5' RACE reads with MiXCR anew, one entry per CDR3 protein. The data hold 650,000 to 800,000 distinct CDR3 sequences, with around 20% observed a single time. General study results and limits: Ankylosing spondylitis blood seemed to carry a telltale TCR beta motif made of several highly homologous variants. Reactive arthritis synovial fluid and blood previously showed some of these motif variants. Those disease-linked clones were CD8+; they were also relatively rare in peripheral blood.

This chain links TRBV6-1 with TRBJ1-5; D call uncertain. The specimen sequenced was blood, either unsorted or a sorted T cell fraction (not recorded which). The sequence was obtained from a male donor with ankylosing spondylitis. CDR3 region: CASSEVAGSNQPQHF. CDR3 coding DNA: TGTGCCAGCAGTGAGGTCGCCGGGAGCAATCAGCCCCAGCATTTT.